This T cell receptor (beta chain) was retrieved from a study of T-cell memory formation after mild COVID-19. Each CDR3 protein gets one entry after TCRdb re-called the 5' RACE reads with MiXCR. The sample records approximately 100,000 distinct CDR3 sequences, around 27% being singletons. This clonotype was counted a few times. This sequence originates from a young man who had mild COVID-19 (a few samples of this study predate the infection). Cell type and time point are not known. The sequencing input was PBMCs or a T cell subset sorted from them (not recorded which).

DNA of the CDR3: TGTGCCAGCAGCCAAGAGGGGGGACGCAACCGGCATGAGCAGTTCTTC. Protein product: CASSQEGGRNRHEQFF. The V and J genes are TRBV4-2 and TRBJ2-1; D is perhaps TRBD2 (6 bases). The V end lost 0 bases, the J end lost 8 bases, and 17 bases lay between the germline ends. The CDR3 length is 16 residues. Germline V gives CDR1 LGHNA, CDR2 YNFKEQ.